This T cell receptor beta chain was captured by sequencing in a study of regulatory T cells in long-lasting Graves disease. Points from the study as a whole: Among samples with persistent disease, TRBV28, TRBJ1-2 and TRBJ2-5 were favored.

This clonotype was seen at least ten times. Its antigen is undetermined. With 6 bases clipped from V and 1 base from J, the junction kept 6 bases outside the gene matches. The germline V gene encodes CDR1 DFQATT and CDR2 SNEGSKA (reference sequence). The CDR3 is made up of 13 amino acids. Indicated time point: newly diagnosed GD, antithyroid drugs for less than 3 months. The TCR library was made from RNA that had been extracted from PBMCs in TRIzol. Combining iRepertoire HTBI primers with Arm-PCR of CDR3 regions, the authors built TCR beta libraries. Each CDR3 protein is one row after TCRdb ran MiXCR on the multiplex PCR reads. The sample lists about 450,000 distinct CDR3 sequences, about a sixth seen once, with about 10% in the top ten. These data were also reused for a study on T cells in Graves' hyperthyroidism and ophthalmopathy. That study adds: Primed by the HTBI set, a first-round RT-PCR was run on the TCR CDR3. Most expanded thyroid clonotypes above 0.001 also appeared in blood.

The clonotype originates from a woman aged 30 to 39 with Graves disease. The rearrangement links TRBV20-1 to TRBJ2-7; TRBD2 matches 7 bases. Sample: peripheral blood mononuclear cells (PBMCs), taken at new diagnosis, from a patient treated with antithyroid drugs. CDR3 amino acids: CSARDYFSYEQYF. Here the CDR3 DNA reads TGCAGTGCCCGGGACTACTTTTCCTACGAGCAGTACTTC.